This T cell receptor (beta chain) was observed in a study of blood T cell repertoires in COVID-19. Study summary: COVID-19 samples, acute and convalescent, were from the United States, Italy and Spain. PBMCs, B-cell-depleted T cells, or T cells were the source of the cDNA or gDNA that made up the material.

As handled by the study authors: Amplification of reference gene primers provided the estimated nucleated cell counts. The method was immunoSEQ multiplex PCR; TCRdb's version includes in-frame clones alone and lacks a portion of them. V and J calls and clone size are given by that table; D and trimming were obtained from the DNA. This sample yields about 190,000 clones, of which 85% to 90% are seen a single time; 0.5% to 0.75% belongs to the top ten. This CDR3 has 13 amino acids. Trimming pared 4 bases from V and 5 bases from J, leaving 14 bases between. CDR1 and CDR2 (germline): SQVTM, ANQGSEA. Sequencing was done on a sample of peripheral blood. The genes are TRBV29-1 and TRBJ1-2; a possible D gene is TRBD1 (5 bases). The receptor was isolated from a man aged 45 to 65 with acute or convalescent COVID-19. CDR3 sequence reads: CSVARLGTYGYTF. CDR3 bases: TGCAGCGTTGCGCGGTTGGGGACTTATGGCTACACCTTC.